These T cell receptor beta chains were read from a single sample in a study of blood T cell repertoires in COVID-19. Some clones are missing from TCRdb's copy, which holds only in-frame ones; the method was immunoSEQ multiplex PCR. The sample carries a few hundred thousand clones, 80% to 90% recorded once. Sequenced material: PBMCs or T cells enriched from blood (not recorded which). The origin of the receptors is a woman younger than 35 who had recovered from COVID-19. Each CDR3 is given with its conserved first and last residue. Fields, in order: V gene, D gene, J gene, clone size, CDR3 DNA, CDR3 protein. D genes are given only for firm matches. Not every row has a clone size; where given, it reads once, few, many or a size class.

v_gene: TRBV4-3; d_gene: NA; j_gene: TRBJ2-3; abundance: NA; CDR3nt: TGCGCCAGCAGCCAAGAGGGCAGGGGCTATGAAGATACGCAGTATTTT; CDR3aa: CASSQEGRGYEDTQYF
v_gene: TRBV28; d_gene: NA; j_gene: TRBJ1-2; abundance: NA; CDR3nt: TGTGCCAGCAGTTTCCCCACAGGGTTTGATGGCTACACCTTC; CDR3aa: CASSFPTGFDGYTF
v_gene: TRBV7-2; d_gene: NA; j_gene: TRBJ1-3; abundance: NA; CDR3nt: TGTGCCAGCAGCTTACTCCCAGACTCTGGAAACACCATATATTTT; CDR3aa: CASSLLPDSGNTIYF
v_gene: TRBV4-3; d_gene: TRBD1; j_gene: TRBJ1-4; abundance: NA; CDR3nt: TGCGCCAGCAGCCAAGTGACAGGGCGAAAACTGTTTTTT; CDR3aa: CASSQVTGRKLFF
v_gene: TRBV7-2; d_gene: NA; j_gene: TRBJ1-4; abundance: NA; CDR3nt: TGTGCCAGCAGCTTATTTAAGGGGGAGGGTGAAAAACTGTTTTTT; CDR3aa: CASSLFKGEGEKLFF
v_gene: TRBV24-1; d_gene: TRBD1; j_gene: TRBJ2-2; abundance: NA; CDR3nt: TGTGCCACCAGTGAATCCGACAGGGCGCGGACCGGGGAGCTGTTTTTT; CDR3aa: CATSESDRARTGELFF
v_gene: TRBV3-1/TRBV3-2; d_gene: NA; j_gene: TRBJ1-2; abundance: few; CDR3nt: TGTGCCAGCAGCCAACGCAGGGGTACCTATGGCTACACCTTC; CDR3aa: CASSQRRGTYGYTF
v_gene: TRBV4-2; d_gene: TRBD2; j_gene: TRBJ2-1; abundance: NA; CDR3nt: TGTGCCAGCAGCCAGGTACTAGCGGGAGGGGACCATGAGCAGTTCTTC; CDR3aa: CASSQVLAGGDHEQFF
v_gene: TRBV5-1; d_gene: TRBD1; j_gene: TRBJ2-1; abundance: NA; CDR3nt: TGCGCCAGCACCCGGACAGGGCACAATGAGCAGTTCTTC; CDR3aa: CASTRTGHNEQFF
v_gene: TRBV12-3/TRBV12-4; d_gene: NA; j_gene: TRBJ2-3; abundance: few; CDR3nt: TGTGCCAGCAGTAAATCTAGATTCGATACGCAGTATTTT; CDR3aa: CASSKSRFDTQYF
v_gene: TRBV7-3; d_gene: NA; j_gene: TRBJ1-1; abundance: NA; CDR3nt: TGTGCCAGCAGCCCGAGGGGGGGCACTGAAGCTTTCTTT; CDR3aa: CASSPRGGTEAFF
v_gene: TRBV20-1; d_gene: NA; j_gene: TRBJ1-1; abundance: once; CDR3nt: TGCAGTGTCGTGCGGGGTGAAGCTTTCTTT; CDR3aa: CSVVRGEAFF
v_gene: TRBV4-2; d_gene: TRBD1; j_gene: TRBJ1-6; abundance: NA; CDR3nt: TGTGCCAGCAGCCCAGCACAGGGGGCAGGCAATTCACCCCTCCACTTT; CDR3aa: CASSPAQGAGNSPLHF
v_gene: TRBV6-5; d_gene: TRBD2; j_gene: TRBJ2-7; abundance: NA; CDR3nt: TGTGCCAGCAGATCCGCTGGCGGACTAGTCTACGAGCAGTACTTC; CDR3aa: CASRSAGGLVYEQYF
v_gene: TRBV5-1; d_gene: NA; j_gene: TRBJ1-2; abundance: NA; CDR3nt: TGCGCCAGCAGCGCAGGTCCAGGGGAAGGCTACACCTTC; CDR3aa: CASSAGPGEGYTF
v_gene: TRBV9; d_gene: NA; j_gene: TRBJ2-7; abundance: once; CDR3nt: TGTGCCAGCAGCCCCAAGGAGGTGAGGTACTACGAGCAGTACTTC; CDR3aa: CASSPKEVRYYEQYF
v_gene: TRBV28; d_gene: NA; j_gene: TRBJ1-3; abundance: NA; CDR3nt: TGTGCCAGCAGTCTCTGGGCAGCATTCTCTGGAAACACCATATATTTT; CDR3aa: CASSLWAAFSGNTIYF
v_gene: TRBV3-1/TRBV3-2; d_gene: TRBD1; j_gene: TRBJ1-5; abundance: few; CDR3nt: TGTGCCAGCAGCCTATCGGACAGGGCAAATCAGCCCCAGCATTTT; CDR3aa: CASSLSDRANQPQHF
v_gene: TRBV4-2; d_gene: NA; j_gene: TRBJ1-6; abundance: NA; CDR3nt: TGTGCCAGCAGCCAAGATAGGAGCTCACCCCTCCACTTT; CDR3aa: CASSQDRSSPLHF
v_gene: TRBV30; d_gene: NA; j_gene: TRBJ1-2; abundance: once; CDR3nt: TGTGCCTCCCCGACACCGTGGGGCTACACCTTC; CDR3aa: CASPTPWGYTF
v_gene: TRBV5-8; d_gene: NA; j_gene: TRBJ2-7; abundance: NA; CDR3nt: TGTGCCAGCAGGTTAAGAGGGCCCCTCGCTTACTTC; CDR3aa: CASRLRGPLAYF
v_gene: TRBV6-2/TRBV6-3; d_gene: NA; j_gene: TRBJ1-4; abundance: NA; CDR3nt: TGTGCCAGCAGTTACTCGAGAGATATCCGATGGGAAAAACTGTTTTTT; CDR3aa: CASSYSRDIRWEKLFF
v_gene: TRBV6-4; d_gene: TRBD1; j_gene: TRBJ1-6; abundance: NA; CDR3nt: TGTGCCAGCAGTTTCGAGGGGGCACGGTCACCCCTCCACTTT; CDR3aa: CASSFEGARSPLHF
v_gene: TRBV7-9; d_gene: NA; j_gene: TRBJ2-7; abundance: NA; CDR3nt: TGTGCCAGCAGCTTAGGGACAACGACCTACGAGCAGTACTTC; CDR3aa: CASSLGTTTYEQYF
v_gene: TRBV24-1; d_gene: TRBD1; j_gene: TRBJ1-2; abundance: many; CDR3nt: TGTGCCACCAGTGCCCCGGGACAGGGGAATTGGGGCTACACCTTC; CDR3aa: CATSAPGQGNWGYTF
v_gene: TRBV18; d_gene: NA; j_gene: TRBJ1-1; abundance: NA; CDR3nt: TGTGCCAGCTCACAAGAGTGGAACACTGAAGCTTTCTTT; CDR3aa: CASSQEWNTEAFF
v_gene: TRBV18; d_gene: TRBD2; j_gene: TRBJ2-2; abundance: NA; CDR3nt: TGTGCCAGCTCACGCTATAGCGGGAGGGCGTTCGACACCGGGGAGCTGTTTTTT; CDR3aa: CASSRYSGRAFDTGELFF
v_gene: TRBV6-5; d_gene: NA; j_gene: TRBJ1-6; abundance: NA; CDR3nt: TGTGCCAGCAGTTACAGGGGGGGTTCCGCAAATTCACCCCTCCACTTT; CDR3aa: CASSYRGGSANSPLHF
v_gene: TRBV21-1; d_gene: NA; j_gene: TRBJ1-3; abundance: NA; CDR3nt: TGTGCCAGCAGCGTAGCAGGGGCACGTGGTGGAAACACCATATATTTT; CDR3aa: CASSVAGARGGNTIYF
v_gene: TRBV7-8; d_gene: NA; j_gene: TRBJ1-1; abundance: once; CDR3nt: TGTGCCAGCAGCTTAGTATTCGCCTATGAAGCTTTCTTT; CDR3aa: CASSLVFAYEAFF
v_gene: TRBV11-3; d_gene: TRBD2; j_gene: TRBJ2-1; abundance: NA; CDR3nt: TGTGCCAGCAGCACCCGAAGCGGGGGCCTCTACAATGAGCAGTTCTTC; CDR3aa: CASSTRSGGLYNEQFF
v_gene: TRBV9; d_gene: NA; j_gene: TRBJ2-3; abundance: NA; CDR3nt: TGTGCCAGCAGCGTAGTGAGTCGCACAGATACGCAGTATTTT; CDR3aa: CASSVVSRTDTQYF
v_gene: TRBV5-1; d_gene: NA; j_gene: TRBJ2-5; abundance: NA; CDR3nt: TGCGCCAGCAGCCCCGACATATACCAAGAGACCCAGTACTTC; CDR3aa: CASSPDIYQETQYF
v_gene: TRBV7-3; d_gene: TRBD2; j_gene: TRBJ2-1; abundance: NA; CDR3nt: TGTGCCAGCAGCACGATCGGGATGACTAGCGGGAAATCCAATGAGCAGTTCTTC; CDR3aa: CASSTIGMTSGKSNEQFF
v_gene: TRBV19; d_gene: NA; j_gene: TRBJ1-3; abundance: NA; CDR3nt: TGTGCCAGTGGGAGAACCGAAAACACCATATATTTT; CDR3aa: CASGRTENTIYF